Presented here are 19 T cell receptor beta chains from one specimen sequenced in a study of blood T cell repertoires in COVID-19. Repertoires were generated with immunoSEQ multiplex PCR, while TCRdb's copy carries only in-frame clones and drops some. The table lists fewer than 500,000 clones, about 90% of them singletons. Source material: peripheral blood. The source is a young man with COVID-19, enrolled during active disease.

J is TRBJ2-3 and V is TRBV7-9, with 9 bases matching TRBD2. Germline lookup yields CDR1 SEHNR and CDR2 FQNEAQ (reference sequence). The ends lost 5 bases at V and 0 bases at J; junction bases unmatched: 9. The CDR3 spans 17 residues. CDR3 sequence reads: CASSTPTSGTSTDTQYF. The CDR3 bases are TGTGCCAGCAGCACCCCGACTAGCGGAACTAGCACAGATACGCAGTATTTT.

This rearrangement joins TRBV6-5 to TRBJ2-7, with TRBD1 as a possible D gene (5 bases). The V gene lost 2 bases and the J gene lost 2 bases, with 10 bases spanning the gap. CDR3 length: 14 residues. Germline CDR1 and CDR2: MNHEY and SVGAGI. Here the CDR3 reads CASSYGQDPYEQYF. The DNA of the CDR3 is TGTGCCAGCAGTTACGGACAAGACCCCTACGAGCAGTACTTC.

The chain employs TRBV7-9 and TRBJ2-1; 8 bases match TRBD1. CDR3 length: 14 residues. V lost 5 bases to trimming and J lost 5 bases; unmatched junction nucleotides: 5. Germline V gives CDR1 SEHNR, CDR2 FQNEAQ (reference sequence). The chain's CDR3 is CASSAQGGNNEQFF. In DNA form, the CDR3 reads TGTGCCAGCAGCGCACAGGGGGGCAACAATGAGCAGTTCTTC.

A word on this clone: This sample includes further DNA sequences coding for the same CDR3. The chain recombines TRBV7-9 with TRBJ2-7; 12 bases are shared with TRBD1. Germline trimming cut 1 base from V and 6 bases from J; bases unmatched to any gene: 4. CDR3 length equals 15 residues. The V gene's germline CDR1 is SEHNR and CDR2 FQNEAQ (reference sequence). The CDR3 reads CASSLEGQGAIEQYF. CDR3 bases: TGTGCCAGCAGCTTAGAGGGACAGGGGGCGATCGAGCAGTACTTC.

V and J are TRBV7-9 and TRBJ2-3; weak D call: TRBD2 (8 bases). CDR3 length: 18 amino acids. The germline V gene has CDR1 SEHNR and CDR2 FQNEAQ (reference sequence). With 5 bases removed from V and 7 bases from J, the gap between germline ends came to 28 bases. The CDR3 loop reads CASSPRQGWGAGGNTQYF. The CDR3 DNA follows: TGTGCCAGCAGCCCAAGACAGGGTTGGGGTGCGGGGGGAAATACGCAGTATTTT.

The V gene is TRBV25-1, the J gene TRBJ1-1; tentative D call: TRBD1 (6 bases). Trimming left V 3 bases short and J 5 bases short, with 25 bases between. The CDR3 spans 18 residues. Germline CDR1 MGHDK, CDR2 SYGVNS. The chain's CDR3 is CASSDSGVGRTPVTEAFF. In DNA form, the CDR3 reads TGTGCCAGCAGTGATTCAGGGGTCGGACGGACGCCAGTGACTGAAGCTTTCTTT.

This chain joins TRBV12-5 and TRBJ2-1; 9 nucleotides match TRBD2. This CDR3 is 17 amino acids long. The junction had 6 bases not matched to a gene; V was cut back by 1 base and J by 2 bases. The V gene's germline CDR1 is LGHNT and CDR2 FRNRAP. CDR3 DNA: TGTGCTAGTGGTTTGGCGGGGGGGACTAGCCCCTACAATGAGCAGTTCTTC. Translated, it gives CASGLAGGTSPYNEQFF.

V usage is TRBV7-2 and J usage is TRBJ2-5, with D tentatively TRBD1 (6 bases). V lost 5 bases, J lost 5 bases, and 9 bases lay in between. The CDR3 sequence is 12 residues long. Per the germline V gene, CDR1 is SGHTA and CDR2 is FQGNSA. For the CDR3, the DNA is TGTGCCAGCAGCCCTCAGGGGGAGACCCAGTACTTC. It yields the protein CASSPQGETQYF.

This chain joins TRBV21-1 and TRBJ2-4; no check of the table's D call, TRBD2, against the DNA was made. TRBV21-1 is described as a pseudogene. The CDR3 extends over 17 amino acids. The CDR3 nucleotides read TGTGCCAGCAGCTTCACCGCCCAGCGGGGCGCCAAAAACATTCAGTACTTC. Translated, it gives CASSFTAQRGAKNIQYF.

The J gene is TRBJ1-5, the V gene TRBV2; 8 nucleotides match TRBD1. V dropped 6 bases and J dropped 6; count of bases not matched to a gene: 7. The germline V gene has CDR1 SNHLY and CDR2 FYNNEI. The CDR3 length is 14 residues. CDR3: CASRGQATSQPQHF. The CDR3 nucleotides read TGTGCCAGCAGGGGACAGGCAACGAGTCAGCCCCAGCATTTT.

The chain carries TRBV30 and TRBJ2-5; 10 bases are a match to TRBD1. The J segment lost 4 bases and the V segment lost 4 bases, leaving 3 bases of the junction unmatched. The CDR3 is 13 residues long. Germline V gene sequence: CDR1 GTSNPN, CDR2 SVGIG (reference sequence). The CDR3 loop reads CAWTRTGGETQYF. The CDR3 DNA reads TGTGCCTGGACCAGGACAGGGGGAGAGACCCAGTACTTC.

This clone appeared once. The V and J genes are TRBV7-8 and TRBJ2-1, with D maybe TRBD2 (6 bases). Germline CDR1 SGHVS, CDR2 FQNEAQ. The CDR3 contains 14 residues. V gave up 1 base and J gave up 9 bases, with 13 bases separating them. CDR3: CASSLVGGMREQFF. The CDR3 nucleotides are TGTGCCAGCAGCTTAGTGGGGGGTATGCGTGAGCAGTTCTTC. Filled out from reference TRBV7-8 and TRBJ2-1, the complete variable domain reads GAGVSQSPRYKVAKRGQDVALRCDPISGHVSLFWYQQALGQGPEFLTYFQNEAQLDKSGLPSDRFFAERPEGSVSTLKIQRTQQEDSAVYLCASSLVGGMREQFFGPGTRLTVL.

This chain uses TRBV19 with TRBJ2-2, with TRBD1 matching over 8 bases. This CDR3 comprises 15 residues. Germline CDR1 and CDR2: LNHDA and SQIVND (reference sequence). V shed 4 bases, J shed 5 bases, and the junction held 6 bases outside the gene matches. The CDR3 bases are TGTGCCAGTAGTAGCGGACAGGGCAGGACCGGGGAGCTGTTTTTT. Translation gives CASSSGQGRTGELFF.

This clone has more than one count but fewer than ten. CDR3 region: CASSLRTGGDEQFF. The CDR3 DNA reads as TGTGCCAGCAGCTTGAGAACAGGGGGCGATGAGCAGTTCTTC. The gene calls are TRBV5-4 and TRBJ2-1; TRBD1 agrees at 9 bases. Germline V gene sequence: CDR1 SGHNT, CDR2 YYREEE (reference sequence). V lost 1 base to trimming and J lost 8 bases; unmatched junction nucleotides: 4. This CDR3 has 14 residues.

This clone is a singleton in its sample. The sample carries other DNA sequences with the same CDR3. V is TRBV20-1 and J is TRBJ2-5; the D gene is possibly TRBD2 (6 bases). V lost 6 bases to trimming and J lost 5 bases, with 10 bases between them. The germline gives CDR1 DFQATT, CDR2 SNEGSKA (reference sequence). The CDR3 is made up of 11 amino acids. CDR3 in DNA: TGCAGTGCAGGCGGGGCCGAGACCCAGTACTTC. It yields the protein CSAGGAETQYF.

The genes are TRBV25-1 and TRBJ2-5, with 8 bases matching TRBD1. The CDR3 has 15 residues. CDR1 is MGHDK and CDR2 is SYGVNS in the germline V gene. Unmatched junction bases numbered 7, after V lost 3 bases and J lost 4 bases. The CDR3 region has the DNA TGTGCCAGCAGTGACACAGGGGGAGTGAGAGAGACCCAGTACTTC. It translates to CASSDTGGVRETQYF.

The V gene is TRBV4-1, the J gene TRBJ2-7, with D tentatively TRBD1 (5 bases). V was shortened by 0 bases and J by 4 bases, with 10 bases between the two germline ends. Germline loops: CDR1 MGHRA, CDR2 YSYEKL. The CDR3 contains 14 residues. The CDR3 nucleotides read TGCGCCAGCAGCCAAGACCTATCAGGGTACGAGCAGTACTTC. Translated: CASSQDLSGYEQYF.

The gene calls are TRBV10-2 and TRBJ2-5; D might be TRBD2 (5 bases). The CDR3 runs 15 residues. Trimming cost V 6 bases and J 4 bases, with 18 bases left between them. Germline loops: CDR1 WSHSY, CDR2 SAAADI. Here the CDR3 DNA reads TGCGCCAGCAGAGACGGGTCGCTAGCAACAGAGACCCAGTACTTC. As protein: CASRDGSLATETQYF.

The J gene is TRBJ1-1, the V gene TRBV7-2, with 10 bases identical to TRBD1. CDR1 SGHTA and CDR2 FQGNSA come from the germline V gene. With V trimmed by 5 bases and J by 6 bases, 6 bases remained unmatched. CDR3 size: 14 residues. Written as DNA, the CDR3 is TGTGCCAGCAGCCGCCGGGACAGGGGTTCTGAAGCTTTCTTT. It is translated as CASSRRDRGSEAFF.